This entry lists 9 T cell receptor beta chains sequenced from one sample in a study of a mutant IDH1 vaccine in newly diagnosed glioma. Noted time point: week 23, last vaccination. All doses held 300 ug of mutant IDH1 20-mer peptide, with topical imiquimod. These receptors lack a known antigen. Profiling relied on immunoSEQ multiplex PCR, and the TCRdb table lists in-frame clones only, not all of them. The table includes around 40,000 clones, 60% to 85% detected once. The source material was PBMCs, sampled from a glioma patient whose treatment included an IDH1 peptide vaccine. These receptors were collected from a woman between 35 and 50 years old with glioma. Some clones in this sample may be carry-over from other donors' samples.

The chain carries TRBV9 and TRBJ2-7; D tentatively reads TRBD1 or TRBD2 (5 bases each). Trimming stripped 0 bases from V and 0 bases from J, with 7 bases between. Germline CDR1 and CDR2: SGDLS and YYNGEE. CDR3 length: 14 amino acids. The CDR3 loop is CASSVGGFSYEQYF. The CDR3 DNA is TGTGCCAGCAGCGTAGGGGGGTTCTCCTACGAGCAGTACTTC.

As to this clone: No conserved phenylalanine or tryptophan ends this CDR3, so it is likely a read error. In DNA, the CDR3 is TGCGCCAGCATAACCATAATCGGGGTTGGAAACACCATATATCTT. Protein: CASITIIGVGNTIYL. The rearrangement joins TRBV10-1 to TRBJ1-3; D is undetermined. Trimming shortened V by 7 bases and J by 3 bases, and 16 bases separated the two germline ends. Germline values: CDR1 WNHNN, CDR2 SYGVQD (reference sequence). The CDR3 consists of 15 residues.

The V call is TRBV29-1, the J call TRBJ2-1, with TRBD1 identical over 9 bases. The CDR3 extends over 13 amino acids. CDR1 is SQVTM and CDR2 is ANQGSEA in the germline V gene. With V trimmed by 4 bases and J by 7 bases, 5 bases remained unmatched. The CDR3 DNA follows: TGCAGCGTTGGGGACAGGGAATGGAATGAGCAGTTCTTC. This codes for CSVGDREWNEQFF.

The chain carries TRBV2 and TRBJ2-3, with no clear D. The V and J ends lost 2 bases and 4 bases respectively, with 4 bases between them. This CDR3 contains 12 residues. Germline V gene data show CDR1 as SNHLY and CDR2 as FYNNEI. CDR3: CASSESADTQYF. CDR3 DNA: TGTGCCAGCAGTGAAAGCGCAGATACGCAGTATTTT.

V gene TRBV7-9 combines with J gene TRBJ2-7; 9 nucleotides align to TRBD1. This CDR3 has 14 residues. Germline V CDR1 and CDR2: SEHNR, FQNEAQ (reference sequence). With V trimmed by 3 bases and J by 5 bases, 5 bases remained unmatched. CDR3 sequence reads: CASSFGQGKNEQYF. The CDR3 region has the DNA TGTGCCAGCAGCTTCGGACAGGGGAAGAACGAGCAGTACTTC.

The chain is built from TRBV5-1 and TRBJ1-5; 11 bases are a match to TRBD1. V shed 3 bases and J 6 bases; nucleotides not matched to a gene: 11. The CDR3 spans 17 residues. Germline values: CDR1 SGHRS, CDR2 YFSETQ. The CDR3 spells CASSSEPGQGDSQPQHF. The CDR3 coding sequence is TGCGCCAGCAGCTCCGAACCGGGACAGGGGGATTCTCAGCCCCAGCATTTT.

The rearrangement uses TRBV5-1 and TRBJ1-1; D is ambiguous. This CDR3 has 15 residues. Trimming shortened V by 0 bases and J by 0 bases, and 9 bases separated the two germline ends. CDR1 is SGHRS, CDR2 YFSETQ, per germline. The CDR3 here is CASSLALSVNTEAFF. The DNA for the CDR3 is TGCGCCAGCAGCTTGGCCCTCAGCGTGAACACTGAAGCTTTCTTT.

The chain carries TRBV11-2 and TRBJ2-7, with a weak D call TRBD1 (5 bases). Germline lookup yields CDR1 SGHAT and CDR2 FQNNGV. The CDR3 loop spans 14 amino acids. Trimming stripped 2 bases from V and 2 bases from J, with 10 bases between. In DNA form, the CDR3 reads TGTGCCAGCAGCTTACGCAGGGCGCCCTACGAGCAGTACTTC. Amino acid sequence: CASSLRRAPYEQYF.

CDR3 residues: CASSYRQPVGRTTYEQYF. CDR3 nucleotide sequence: TGCGCCAGCAGCTACCGTCAGCCCGTGGGACGGACTACCTACGAGCAGTACTTC. The chain joins TRBV5-1 to TRBJ2-7; D is possibly TRBD2 (6 bases). The V end lost 3 bases, the J end lost 2 bases, and 24 bases lay between the germline ends. Germline loops: CDR1 SGHRS, CDR2 YFSETQ. This CDR3 spans 18 amino acids.